This section outlines one T cell receptor beta chain sequence together with its context. This sample stems from a study of shared clonotypes between healthy human individuals. Study overall: Used for every donor were three CD4 naive, three CD4 memory, two CD8 naive and one CD8 memory plate.

Template for every sorted-subset replicate PCR totaled around 200 ng DNA, some 30,000 T cell genomes. Measured with immunoSEQ multiplex PCR; TCRdb has only the in-frame clones, and not every one. This sample yields approximately 640,000 clones, of which more than 70% are seen a single time; 1.5% to 2% belongs to the top ten. Caucasian adults living in Nashville, Tennessee, provided all samples. This CDR3 has 13 residues. Germline V CDR1 and CDR2: SGHRS, YFSETQ. V lost 0 bases and J lost 2, with 5 bases in between. Sequenced material: memory CD4+ T cells sorted from blood. Regarding subset: CD45RA-negative fraction. The TCR sequence derives from a woman between 25 and 40 years old in good health. V usage is TRBV5-1 and J usage is TRBJ2-5; D gene uncertain. CDR3 residues: CASSLAAQETQYF. DNA of the CDR3: TGCGCCAGCAGCTTGGCGGCGCAAGAGACCCAGTACTTC. The complete variable domain, with remaining parts taken from reference TRBV5-1 and TRBJ2-5, reads KAGVTQTPRYLIKTRGQQVTLSCSPISGHRSVSWYQQTPGQGLQFLFEYFSETQRNKGNFPGRFSGRQFSNSRSEMNVSTLELGDSALYLCASSLAAQETQYFGPGTRLLVL.